The TCR beta chain described here comes from a study of blood T cell repertoires in COVID-19. Overall study context: Samples representing acute and convalescent COVID-19 were sourced from the United States, Italy and Spain. From T cells, B-cell-depleted T cells, or PBMCs came the material, which was cDNA or gDNA.

Germline V gene data show CDR1 as MGHDK and CDR2 as SYGVNS. V lost 1 base to trimming and J lost 5 bases, with 8 bases between them. This CDR3 comprises 14 residues. Source study methods: Nucleated cell number was recorded as an estimate derived from reference gene primer amplification. Using immunoSEQ multiplex PCR, the repertoire was profiled, and TCRdb retains in-frame clones only, with some absent. Clonal size and the V and J genes are those of that table, whereas D and trimming came from the DNA. The sample contains around 140,000 clones, approximately 84% of which appear only once. What was sequenced was peripheral blood. This chain connects TRBV25-1 to TRBJ2-2; D may be TRBD2 (5 bases). The receptor was derived from a woman aged 80 or over with acute or convalescent COVID-19. This CDR3 reads CASSEFGETGELFF. CDR3 bases: TGTGCCAGCAGTGAATTTGGGGAGACCGGGGAGCTGTTTTTT.